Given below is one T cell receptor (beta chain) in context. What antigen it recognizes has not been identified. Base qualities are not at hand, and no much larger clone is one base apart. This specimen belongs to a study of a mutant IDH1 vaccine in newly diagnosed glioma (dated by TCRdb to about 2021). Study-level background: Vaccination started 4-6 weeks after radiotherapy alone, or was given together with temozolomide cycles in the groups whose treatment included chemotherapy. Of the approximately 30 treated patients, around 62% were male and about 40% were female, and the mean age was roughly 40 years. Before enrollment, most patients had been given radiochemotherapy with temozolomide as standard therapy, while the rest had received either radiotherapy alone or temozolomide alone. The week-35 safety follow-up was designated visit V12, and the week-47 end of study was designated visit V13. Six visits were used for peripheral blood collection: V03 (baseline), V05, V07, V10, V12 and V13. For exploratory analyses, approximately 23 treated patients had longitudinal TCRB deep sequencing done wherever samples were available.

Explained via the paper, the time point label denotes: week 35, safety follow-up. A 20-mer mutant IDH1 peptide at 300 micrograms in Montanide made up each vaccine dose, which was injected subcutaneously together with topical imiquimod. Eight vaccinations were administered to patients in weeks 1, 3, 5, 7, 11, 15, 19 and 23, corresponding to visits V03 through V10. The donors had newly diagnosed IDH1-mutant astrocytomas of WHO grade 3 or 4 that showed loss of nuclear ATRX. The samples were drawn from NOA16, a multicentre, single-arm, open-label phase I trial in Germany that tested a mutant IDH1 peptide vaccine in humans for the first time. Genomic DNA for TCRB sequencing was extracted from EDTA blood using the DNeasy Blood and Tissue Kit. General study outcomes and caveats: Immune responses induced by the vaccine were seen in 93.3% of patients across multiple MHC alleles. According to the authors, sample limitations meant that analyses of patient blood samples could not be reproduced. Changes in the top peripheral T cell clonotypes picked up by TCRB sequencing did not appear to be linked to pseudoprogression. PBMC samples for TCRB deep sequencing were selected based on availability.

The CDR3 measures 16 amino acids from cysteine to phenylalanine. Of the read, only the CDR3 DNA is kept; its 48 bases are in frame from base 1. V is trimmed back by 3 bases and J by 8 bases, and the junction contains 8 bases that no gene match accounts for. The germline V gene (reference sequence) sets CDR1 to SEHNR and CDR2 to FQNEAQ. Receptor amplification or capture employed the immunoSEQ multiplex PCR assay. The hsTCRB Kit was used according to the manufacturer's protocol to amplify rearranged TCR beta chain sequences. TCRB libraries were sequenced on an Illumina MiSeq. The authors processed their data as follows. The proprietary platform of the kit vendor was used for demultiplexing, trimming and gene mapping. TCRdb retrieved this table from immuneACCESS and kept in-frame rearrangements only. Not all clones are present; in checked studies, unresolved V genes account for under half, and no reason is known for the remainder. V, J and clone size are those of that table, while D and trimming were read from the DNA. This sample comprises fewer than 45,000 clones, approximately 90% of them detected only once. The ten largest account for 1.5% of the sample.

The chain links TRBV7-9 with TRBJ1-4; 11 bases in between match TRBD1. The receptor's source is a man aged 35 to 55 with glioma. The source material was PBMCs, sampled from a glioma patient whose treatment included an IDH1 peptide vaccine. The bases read TGTGCCAGCAGCTTGGGGACAGGGGGGTTCTACGAAAAACTGTTTTTT. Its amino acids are CASSLGTGGFYEKLFF.